This T cell receptor beta chain was documented in a study of shared clonotypes between healthy human individuals. Looking at the study overall: CD4 naive and memory got three plates each, CD8 naive two, CD8 memory one.

As regards this clone: Its antigen is still unknown.

TCRdb's copy holds only in-frame clones and misses some; the assay was immunoSEQ multiplex PCR. The table lists millions of clones, less than 95% of them singletons. Only CD45RO-negative cells positively selected for CCR7 counted as naive CD8 cells, so terminally differentiated effector memory CD45RA+ cells were excluded. HIV-negative, healthy adults without recent acute infections or vaccinations were the donors. All the donors were Caucasian adults who lived in Nashville, Tennessee. General observations from the study: Incompleteness in sorted-subset sequencing, despite large depth, was shown by rarefaction.

Germline V CDR1 and CDR2: MNHEY, SVGAGI. The CDR3 length is 13 residues. Trimming shortened V by 2 bases and J by 3 bases, and 8 bases separated the two germline ends. The chain is built from TRBV6-5 and TRBJ2-7; D is unresolved. The sample was naive CD8+ T cells sorted from blood. The source is a man in his late teens or twenties in good health. CDR3 bases: TGTGCCAGCAGTTACCGGGTTCTCTACGAGCAGTACTTC. Protein sequence: CASSYRVLYEQYF.